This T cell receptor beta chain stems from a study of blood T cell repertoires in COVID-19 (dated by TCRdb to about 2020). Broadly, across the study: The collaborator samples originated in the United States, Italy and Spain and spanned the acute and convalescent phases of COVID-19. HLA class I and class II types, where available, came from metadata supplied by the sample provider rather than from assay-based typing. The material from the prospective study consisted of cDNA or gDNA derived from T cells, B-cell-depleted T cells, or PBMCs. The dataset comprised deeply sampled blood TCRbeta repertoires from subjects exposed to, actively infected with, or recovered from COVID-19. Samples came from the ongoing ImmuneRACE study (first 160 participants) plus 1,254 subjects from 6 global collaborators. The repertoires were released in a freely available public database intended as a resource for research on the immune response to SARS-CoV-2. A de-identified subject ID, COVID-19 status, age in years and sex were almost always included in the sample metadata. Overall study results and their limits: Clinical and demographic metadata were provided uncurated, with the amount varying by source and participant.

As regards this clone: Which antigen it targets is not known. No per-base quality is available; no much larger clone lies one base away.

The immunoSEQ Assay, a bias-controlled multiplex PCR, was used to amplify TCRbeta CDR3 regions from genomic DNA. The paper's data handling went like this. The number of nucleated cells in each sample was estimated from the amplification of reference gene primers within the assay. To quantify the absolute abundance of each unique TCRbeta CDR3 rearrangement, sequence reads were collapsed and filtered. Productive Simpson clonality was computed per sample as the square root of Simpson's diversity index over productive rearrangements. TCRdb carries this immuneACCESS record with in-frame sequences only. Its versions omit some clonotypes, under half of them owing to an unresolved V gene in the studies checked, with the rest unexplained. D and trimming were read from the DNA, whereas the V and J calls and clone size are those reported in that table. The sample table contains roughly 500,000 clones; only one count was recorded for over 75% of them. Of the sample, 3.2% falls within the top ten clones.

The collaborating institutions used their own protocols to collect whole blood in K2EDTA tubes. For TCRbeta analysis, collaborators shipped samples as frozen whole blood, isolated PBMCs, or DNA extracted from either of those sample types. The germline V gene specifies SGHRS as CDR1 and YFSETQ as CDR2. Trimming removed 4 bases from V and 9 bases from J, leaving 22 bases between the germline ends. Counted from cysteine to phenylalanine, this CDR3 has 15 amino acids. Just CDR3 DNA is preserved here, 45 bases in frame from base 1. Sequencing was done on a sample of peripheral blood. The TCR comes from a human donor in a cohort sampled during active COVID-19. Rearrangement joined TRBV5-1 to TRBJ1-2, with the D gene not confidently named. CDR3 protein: CASSLAGLEGLSYTF. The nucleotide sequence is TGCGCCAGCAGCCTCGCTGGGTTGGAGGGTTTAAGCTACACCTTC.